This entry lists 17 T cell receptor beta chains sequenced from one sample in a study of OX40 agonist ivuxolimab in advanced cancers. Generated by immunoSEQ multiplex PCR, the TCRdb table keeps only in-frame clones and is missing some. The sample lists 71,000 or so clones; 75% to 85% were seen once. This sample comprised CD4+ or CD8+ T cells sorted from blood, obtained in a trial of the OX40 agonist ivuxolimab. The receptors stem from an adult with an advanced solid tumor such as melanoma, head and neck, liver or kidney cancer.

The genes are TRBV6-6 and TRBJ2-7; 12 nucleotides line up with TRBD1. Per the germline V gene, CDR1 is MNHNY and CDR2 is SVGAGI (reference sequence). This CDR3 has 15 residues. With V trimmed by 6 bases and J by 4 bases, 7 bases remained unmatched. The CDR3 is CASRDRGQGAYEQYF. As DNA, the CDR3 is TGTGCCAGCAGAGACAGGGGACAGGGGGCTTACGAGCAGTACTTC.

The chain recombines TRBV5-1 with TRBJ2-5; TRBD1 aligns across 10 bases. V dropped 4 bases and J dropped 4; count of bases not matched to a gene: 7. The CDR3 is 15 amino acids. The germline V gene has CDR1 SGHRS and CDR2 YFSETQ. The CDR3 is CASSAATGGRETQYF. The DNA for the CDR3 is TGCGCCAGCAGCGCCGCGACAGGGGGCCGAGAGACCCAGTACTTC. The variable domain in full, completed from reference TRBV5-1 and TRBJ2-5, reads KAGVTQTPRYLIKTRGQQVTLSCSPISGHRSVSWYQQTPGQGLQFLFEYFSETQRNKGNFPGRFSGRQFSNSRSEMNVSTLELGDSALYLCASSAATGGRETQYFGPGTRLLVL.

The rearrangement links TRBV12-5 to TRBJ2-7; 8 bases agree with TRBD1. The CDR3 is 16 amino acids. V was clipped by 0 bases and J by 5 bases; unmatched bases: 9. Germline V gene sequence: CDR1 LGHNT, CDR2 FRNRAP. The CDR3 protein is CASGLVIQGVVNEQYF. CDR3 DNA: TGTGCTAGTGGTTTGGTCATACAGGGGGTCGTCAACGAGCAGTACTTC.

This clone was picked up one time. V and J are TRBV21-1 and TRBJ2-7; TRBD1, the D gene given by the table, was not confirmed from the DNA. TRBV21-1 is a listed pseudogene. The CDR3 spans 15 residues. CDR3 nucleotide sequence: TGTGCCAGCAGCCTCCGGGACAGGGGTTCCTACGAGCAGTACGTC. Its protein is CASSLRDRGSYEQYV.

The chain carries TRBV5-1 and TRBJ2-6; D gene ambiguous. V was clipped by 4 bases and J by 0 bases, with 5 bases between them. From germline, CDR1 is SGHRS and CDR2 YFSETQ. The CDR3 has 14 residues. The CDR3 DNA follows: TGCGCCAGCAGCCCCTCCTCTGGGGCCAACGTCCTGACTTTC. Translating it yields CASSPSSGANVLTF.

The rearrangement joins TRBV18 to TRBJ2-1; 10 nucleotides align to TRBD1. The CDR3 totals 16 residues. Germline V gene lookup returns CDR1 KGHSH and CDR2 LQKENI. Trimming cost V 0 bases and J 2 bases; bases outside gene matches: 1. This CDR3 is CASSPPTGGAYNEQFF. For the CDR3, the DNA is TGTGCCAGCTCACCACCGACAGGGGGCGCCTACAATGAGCAGTTCTTC.

The chain recombines TRBV27 with TRBJ1-1; 10 bases are shared with TRBD1. There are 15 residues in the CDR3. The V gene's germline CDR1 is MNHEY and CDR2 SMNVEV (reference sequence). The V segment lost 5 bases and the J segment 11 bases; nucleotides outside the gene matches: 14. Here the CDR3 DNA reads TGTGCCAGCAGTCCGGGACAGGGGACTTTTAGATTGGCTTTCTTT. This sequence encodes CASSPGQGTFRLAFF.

The genes are TRBV30 and TRBJ2-6; no firm D call. Trimming shortened V by 3 bases and J by 3 bases, and 6 bases separated the two germline ends. This CDR3 is built from 13 residues. The germline V gene encodes CDR1 GTSNPN and CDR2 SVGIG (reference sequence). The DNA of the CDR3 is TGTGCCTGGAGCGACGGTGGGGCCAACGTCCTGACTTTC. Protein product: CAWSDGGANVLTF.

Details on this clone: Other nucleotide sequences in the sample specify the same CDR3. The chain carries TRBV7-2 and TRBJ2-5; D may be TRBD2 (6 bases). The CDR3 sequence is 14 residues long. V shed 1 base and J shed 5 bases, with 11 bases lying between them. Germline V CDR1 and CDR2: SGHTA, FQGNSA. The CDR3 here is CASSLVGGRETQYF. The CDR3 DNA is TGTGCCAGCAGCTTAGTCGGAGGGCGGGAGACCCAGTACTTC.

The rearrangement uses TRBV7-2 and TRBJ2-2, with D perhaps matching TRBD2 (5 bases). Trimming removed 8 bases from V and 4 bases from J, with 5 bases in between. The CDR3 runs 11 residues. Germline CDR1 is SGHTA and CDR2 is FQGNSA. The CDR3 DNA reads as TGTGCCAGCCGGGGCACCGGGGAGCTGTTTTTT. This sequence encodes CASRGTGELFF.

V gene TRBV11-2 combines with J gene TRBJ2-7, with 10 bases lining up with TRBD2. J gave up 3 bases and V 4 bases, and 6 bases lay outside the gene matches. The CDR3 has 15 amino acids. Germline V lookup: CDR1 SGHAT, CDR2 FQNNGV. The CDR3 protein is CASSSWTSGDYEQYF. The CDR3 DNA is TGTGCCAGCAGCTCCTGGACTAGCGGCGACTACGAGCAGTACTTC.

The CDR3 protein is CASSLGGEAGNTIYF. As DNA, the CDR3 is TGTGCCAGCAGTTTAGGGGGGGAGGCTGGAAACACCATATATTTT. The chain combines TRBV28 with TRBJ1-3; possibly TRBD1 for D (5 bases). The V and J ends lost 2 bases and 2 bases respectively, with 10 bases between them. Germline CDR1 reads MDHEN; CDR2 reads SYDVKM. This CDR3 has 15 amino acids.

The gene calls are TRBV4-1 and TRBJ2-4; 10 bases match TRBD1. CDR3 length equals 16 residues. The V gene's germline CDR1 is MGHRA and CDR2 YSYEKL. With 3 bases clipped from V and 5 bases from J, the junction kept 7 bases outside the gene matches. DNA of the CDR3: TGCGCCAGCAGCCACCGGGACAGGGGATCGGAAAACATTCAGTACTTC. Translating gives CASSHRDRGSENIQYF.

The chain couples TRBV5-1 to TRBJ1-2, with no clear D. Between the trimmed V and J ends, which lost 1 base and 0 bases, there was a span of 10 bases. This CDR3 has 15 residues. Germline values: CDR1 SGHRS, CDR2 YFSETQ. The CDR3 here is CASSLTAGPNYGYTF. CDR3 nucleotides: TGCGCCAGCAGCTTGACCGCCGGTCCTAACTATGGCTACACCTTC.

The chain carries TRBV27 and TRBJ2-7; no definite D call. The CDR3 consists of 15 residues. Trimming left V 6 bases short and J 2 bases short, with 17 bases between. CDR1 and CDR2 from the germline V gene are MNHEY and SMNVEV (reference sequence). For the CDR3, the DNA is TGTGCCAGCAGCACCTCCGTCTCAAGTCCCTACGAGCAGTACGTC. Translation gives CASSTSVSSPYEQYV.

V usage is TRBV29-1 and J usage is TRBJ2-3, with D uncertain. V was cut by 7 bases and J by 3 bases, with 5 bases left in between. Germline lookup yields CDR1 SQVTM and CDR2 ANQGSEA. This CDR3 is 10 amino acids long. The CDR3 sequence: CSALTDTQYF. The DNA of the CDR3 is TGCAGCGCCCTTACAGATACGCAGTATTTT.

This chain uses TRBV5-4 with TRBJ2-4; possibly TRBD1 or TRBD2 for D (5 bases each). Trimming stripped 3 bases from V and 2 bases from J, with 12 bases between. Per the germline V gene, CDR1 is SGHNT and CDR2 is YYREEE (reference sequence). The CDR3 covers 15 residues. The CDR3 region is CASSSHRGPKNIQYF. The DNA for the CDR3 is TGTGCCAGCAGCTCACACCGGGGCCCCAAAAACATTCAGTACTTC.